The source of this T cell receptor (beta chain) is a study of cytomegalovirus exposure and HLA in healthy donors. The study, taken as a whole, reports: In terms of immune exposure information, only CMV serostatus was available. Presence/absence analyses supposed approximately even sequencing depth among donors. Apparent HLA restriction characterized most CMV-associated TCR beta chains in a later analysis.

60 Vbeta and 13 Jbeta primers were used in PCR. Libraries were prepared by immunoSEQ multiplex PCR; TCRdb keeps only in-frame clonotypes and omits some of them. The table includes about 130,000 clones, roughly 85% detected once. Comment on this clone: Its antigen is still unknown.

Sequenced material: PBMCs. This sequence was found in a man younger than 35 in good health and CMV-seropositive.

CDR3 sequence: CASSIGGGRSNQPQHF. The CDR3 DNA sequence: TGTGCCAGTAGTATCGGGGGGGGGCGAAGCAATCAGCCCCAGCATTTT. V is TRBV19 and J is TRBJ1-5; possible D gene TRBD1, 6 bases. There are 16 residues in the CDR3. Germline CDR1 and CDR2: LNHDA and SQIVND (reference sequence). V lost 3 bases and J lost 1, with 13 bases in between.